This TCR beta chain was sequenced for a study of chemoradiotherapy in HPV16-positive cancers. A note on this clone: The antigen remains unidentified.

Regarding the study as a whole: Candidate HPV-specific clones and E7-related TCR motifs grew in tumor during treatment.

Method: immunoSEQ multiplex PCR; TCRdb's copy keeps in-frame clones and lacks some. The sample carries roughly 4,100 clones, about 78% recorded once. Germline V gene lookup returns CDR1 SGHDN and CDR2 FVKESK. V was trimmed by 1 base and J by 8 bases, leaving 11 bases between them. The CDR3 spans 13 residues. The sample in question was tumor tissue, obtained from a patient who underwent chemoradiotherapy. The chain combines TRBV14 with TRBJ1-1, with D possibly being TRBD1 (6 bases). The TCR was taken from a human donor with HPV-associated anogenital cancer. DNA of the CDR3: TGTGCCAGCAGCCAAGTCCGACAGGACGAAGCTTTCTTT. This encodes CASSQVRQDEAFF. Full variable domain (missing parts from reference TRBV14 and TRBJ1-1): EAGVTQFPSHSVIEKGQTVTLRCDPISGHDNLYWYRRVMGKEIKFLLHFVKESKQDESGMPNNRFLAERTGGTYSTLKVQPAELEDSGVYFCASSQVRQDEAFFGQGTRLTVV.